The T cell receptor beta chain under discussion was sequenced for a study of a mutant IDH1 vaccine in newly diagnosed glioma. As for the study in general: Previous care, which was radiotherapy, temozolomide, or both, most often involved both. General observations from the study: Changes in the top peripheral T cell clonotypes seemingly had no bearing on pseudoprogression.

Germline CDR1 and CDR2: SQVTM and ANQGSEA. V dropped 5 bases and J dropped 7; count of bases not matched to a gene: 7. CDR3 length: 12 residues. Time point denoted: week 23, last vaccination. Vaccine doses each comprised 300 ug of mutant IDH1 20-mer peptide, with topical imiquimod. In regard to this clone: Its cognate antigen is unknown.

Measured with immunoSEQ multiplex PCR; TCRdb has only the in-frame clones, and not every one. The sample consists of 35,000 to 55,000 clones, 70% to 85% of them appearing once. The receptor was isolated from a woman younger than 35 with glioma. Some clones in this sample may be carry-over from other donors' samples. Sample: PBMCs, taken from a glioma patient whose treatment included an IDH1 peptide vaccine. The chain is built from TRBV29-1 and TRBJ1-1, with 7 nucleotides matching TRBD1. The CDR3 sequence: CSVFGQAREAFF. The CDR3 region has the DNA TGCAGCGTTTTCGGACAGGCGCGTGAAGCTTTCTTT.